A selection of T cell receptor beta chains follows, all from one sample in a study of T cell repertoires in urothelial bladder cancer. Profiling relied on immunoSEQ multiplex PCR, and the TCRdb table lists in-frame clones only, not all of them. Counted here are about 2,500 clones, approximately 62% occurring once; the ten biggest clones make up 15%. Sequenced: bladder tissue. All receptors come from a human donor with a benign inflammatory bladder lesion. The CDR3 runs from the conserved cysteine through the conserved F or W. D genes are given only for firm matches. Rows give clone size only sometimes, using once, few, many, or a class for an expanded clone.

abundance	v_gene	j_gene	d_gene	CDR3aa	CDR3nt
-	TRBV7-9	TRBJ2-3	-	CASSLAWGDTQYF	TGTGCCAGCAGCTTAGCGTGGGGAGATACGCAGTATTTT
once	TRBV6-4	TRBJ1-1	-	CANPRTGPLENTEAFF	TGTGCCAACCCTCGCACGGGGCCCCTGGAGAACACTGAAGCTTTCTTT
-	TRBV19	TRBJ2-2	TRBD1	CASQGAGELFF	TGTGCCAGTCAGGGGGCCGGGGAGCTGTTTTTT
-	TRBV7-8	TRBJ2-4	TRBD2	CASSTGLAENIQYF	TGTGCCAGCAGCACGGGACTAGCGGAAAACATTCAGTACTTC
-	TRBV27	TRBJ2-7	-	CASHRTGALEQYF	TGTGCCAGTCACCGGACGGGGGCCTTGGAGCAGTACTTC
-	TRBV5-6	TRBJ2-1	-	CASSSRRGRGYNEQFF	TGTGCCAGCAGCTCTAGACGGGGAAGGGGTTACAATGAGCAGTTCTTC
-	TRBV7-2	TRBJ2-3	-	CASSYARNTDTQYF	TGTGCCAGCAGCTATGCCAGGAACACAGATACGCAGTATTTT
-	TRBV7-6	TRBJ1-1	-	CASSPTDTEAFF	TGTGCCAGCAGCCCAACGGACACTGAAGCTTTCTTT
once	TRBV19	TRBJ1-4	-	CASSISGGGNEKLFF	TGTGCCAGTAGTATTTCGGGGGGCGGAAATGAAAAACTGTTTTTT
-	TRBV2	TRBJ2-2	TRBD2	CASSLGGGPLVTGELFF	TGTGCCAGCAGTTTGGGGGGAGGGCCGTTGGTCACCGGGGAGCTGTTTTTT
-	TRBV6-1	TRBJ2-2	-	CASSEVVTGELFF	TGTGCCAGCAGTGAAGTAGTCACCGGGGAGCTGTTTTTT
-	TRBV11-2	TRBJ1-1	TRBD1	CASSIGTGGAEAFF	TGTGCCAGCAGCATTGGGACAGGGGGGGCTGAAGCTTTCTTT
-	TRBV6-1	TRBJ1-1	-	CASIMQAGTEAFF	TGTGCCAGCATCATGCAGGCCGGCACTGAAGCTTTCTTT
-	TRBV4-1	TRBJ1-2	-	CASSQAGASEYGYTF	TGCGCCAGCAGCCAAGCCGGGGCCTCGGAGTATGGCTACACCTTC
-	TRBV19	TRBJ2-1	TRBD2	CASSPGTRIRGEQFF	TGTGCCAGTAGTCCCGGGACTAGGATTCGGGGTGAGCAGTTCTTC
-	TRBV29-1	TRBJ2-1	TRBD2	CSVRLAGTGEQFF	TGCAGCGTTCGATTAGCGGGAACTGGTGAGCAGTTCTTC
-	TRBV6-5	TRBJ1-6	TRBD1	CASTTGGQGDSPLHF	TGTGCCAGCACGACAGGAGGGCAGGGGGATTCACCCCTCCACTTT
-	TRBV7-2	TRBJ2-3	TRBD2	CASRVAGGASTDTQYF	TGTGCCAGCAGGGTAGCGGGCGGAGCTAGCACAGATACGCAGTATTTT
-	TRBV12-5	TRBJ2-1	TRBD2	CASGNSEVLAGRGSYNEQFF	TGTGCTAGTGGTAATTCCGAAGTACTAGCGGGGCGTGGCTCCTACAATGAGCAGTTCTTC
-	TRBV21-1	TRBJ2-4	-	CASSSYGGTGFRLTKNIQYF	TGTGCCAGCAGCTCCTACGGCGGGACAGGGTTTCGGTTAACCAAAAACATTCAGTACTTC
few	TRBV6-1	TRBJ2-5	TRBD1	CASSRTGQQETQYF	TGTGCCAGCAGCCGGACAGGGCAACAAGAGACCCAGTACTTC
-	TRBV30	TRBJ2-5	-	CAWELRKTQYF	TGTGCCTGGGAGCTCCGAAAGACCCAGTACTTC
-	TRBV18	TRBJ2-3	TRBD2	CASSPLGRKADTQYF	TGTGCCAGCTCACCTCTCGGGAGGAAGGCAGATACGCAGTATTTT
-	TRBV27	TRBJ2-1	-	CASRTTGLRSLGYNEQFF	TGTGCCAGCAGGACAACAGGGTTGCGCTCCCTGGGTTACAATGAGCAGTTCTTC
-	TRBV7-2	TRBJ2-2	-	CASSLASQNTGELFF	TGTGCCAGCAGCCTAGCCTCTCAAAACACCGGGGAGCTGTTTTTT
-	TRBV2	TRBJ2-4	TRBD1	CASSQTTAGGSDIQYF	TGTGCCAGCAGCCAGACCACGGCAGGGGGCTCGGACATTCAGTACTTC
-	TRBV6-1	TRBJ2-2	-	CASSEVRGRNTGELFF	TGTGCCAGCAGTGAAGTCCGGGGGCGGAACACCGGGGAGCTGTTTTTT
-	TRBV6-7	TRBJ2-7	TRBD2	CASSTGLAGGYEQYF	TGTGCCAGCAGCACGGGACTAGCGGGAGGTTACGAGCAGTACTTC
-	TRBV18	TRBJ1-3	-	CASSPYGGQGNTIYF	TGTGCCAGCTCCCCCTATGGGGGGCAAGGAAACACCATATATTTT
-	TRBV9	TRBJ2-1	-	CASSVDRDGTYNEQFF	TGTGCCAGCAGCGTAGACCGGGATGGAACCTACAATGAGCAGTTCTTC
-	TRBV10-2	TRBJ2-1	-	CASSGGGEQFF	TGCGCCAGCAGTGGTGGGGGTGAGCAGTTCTTC
-	TRBV18	TRBJ2-3	TRBD2	CASSPGLASTDTQYF	TGTGCCAGCTCACCCGGACTAGCGAGCACAGATACGCAGTATTTT
-	TRBV27	TRBJ1-1	-	CASSSLPRDTEAFF	TGTGCCAGCAGTTCCCTACCACGTGACACTGAAGCTTTCTTT
-	TRBV4-3	TRBJ1-2	-	CASSQDRGGYGYTF	TGCGCCAGCAGCCAAGACCGGGGGGGCTATGGCTACACCTTC
-	TRBV27	TRBJ2-1	-	CASSLSGNEQFF	TGTGCCAGCAGTTTATCAGGCAATGAGCAGTTCTTC
-	TRBV4-2	TRBJ1-1	TRBD1	CASSQVGQGFAEAFF	TGTGCCAGCAGCCAAGTGGGACAGGGCTTTGCTGAAGCTTTCTTT
-	TRBV29-1	TRBJ2-5	-	CSVANGFSETQYF	TGCAGCGTTGCGAACGGATTTAGTGAGACCCAGTACTTC
-	TRBV6-5	TRBJ1-5	-	CASSRNRDQPQHF	TGTGCCAGCAGCCGTAACCGGGACCAGCCCCAGCATTTT
-	TRBV7-6	TRBJ2-3	TRBD2	CASSPGGDTQYF	TGTGCCAGCAGCCCCGGGGGGGATACGCAGTATTTT
-	TRBV10-2	TRBJ2-7	TRBD2	CASSESVAGSREQYF	TGCGCCAGCAGTGAGTCCGTAGCGGGATCCCGCGAGCAGTACTTC
-	TRBV4-3	TRBJ1-4	-	CASSQDRSATTNEKLFF	TGCGCCAGCAGCCAAGATCGGTCGGCAACAACTAATGAAAAACTGTTTTTT
once	TRBV7-2	TRBJ2-2	-	CASSLVTGFGELFF	TGTGCCAGCAGCTTAGTAACAGGGTTCGGGGAGCTGTTTTTT
-	TRBV27	TRBJ2-2	-	CASSLGGVGVGELFF	TGTGCCAGCAGTTTAGGGGGCGTAGGGGTCGGGGAGCTGTTTTTT